This TCR beta chain was captured by sequencing in a study of T cell repertoires in cytomegalovirus infection. Turning to the study itself: Matching HLA type and CMV infection were both indicated by public TCR beta signatures.

Per the germline V gene, CDR1 is SGHTA and CDR2 is FQGNSA. This CDR3 region has 12 residues. Trimming took off 6 bases at V and 6 bases at J, with 11 bases between the two ends. TCRdb re-analysed the reads in MiXCR, keeping a single row per CDR3 protein. The data contain around 300,000 distinct CDR3 sequences, over 7.5% of them singletons. Study-level findings and limits: The study found HLA-C-restricted CMV-specific TCR beta clonotypes dominating the ex vivo response. Pooled public TCR beta family frequency picked out CMV carriers with the relevant HLA.

This clonotype has a count of ten or more. The target antigen is unknown. This TCR came from a human donor in good health (CMV status not recorded). Some clones in this sample may be carry-over from other donors' samples. The V and J genes are TRBV7-2 and TRBJ1-1; D unresolved. The sequenced sample was PBMCs. CDR3 loop: CASSNNPPEAFF. The CDR3 bases are TGTGCCAGCAGTAATAATCCCCCTGAAGCTTTCTTT.